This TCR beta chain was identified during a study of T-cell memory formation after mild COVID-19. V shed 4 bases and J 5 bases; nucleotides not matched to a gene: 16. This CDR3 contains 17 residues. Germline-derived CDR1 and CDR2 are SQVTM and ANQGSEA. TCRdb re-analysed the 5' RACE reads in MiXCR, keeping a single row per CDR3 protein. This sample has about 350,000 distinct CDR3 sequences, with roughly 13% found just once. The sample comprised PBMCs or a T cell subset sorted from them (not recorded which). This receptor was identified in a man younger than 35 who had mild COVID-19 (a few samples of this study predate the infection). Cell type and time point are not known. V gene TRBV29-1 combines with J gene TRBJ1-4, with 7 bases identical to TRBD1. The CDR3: CSVGSGSGGRGNEKLFF. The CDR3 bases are TGCAGCGTTGGATCTGGGTCAGGGGGAAGAGGAAATGAAAAACTGTTTTTT.